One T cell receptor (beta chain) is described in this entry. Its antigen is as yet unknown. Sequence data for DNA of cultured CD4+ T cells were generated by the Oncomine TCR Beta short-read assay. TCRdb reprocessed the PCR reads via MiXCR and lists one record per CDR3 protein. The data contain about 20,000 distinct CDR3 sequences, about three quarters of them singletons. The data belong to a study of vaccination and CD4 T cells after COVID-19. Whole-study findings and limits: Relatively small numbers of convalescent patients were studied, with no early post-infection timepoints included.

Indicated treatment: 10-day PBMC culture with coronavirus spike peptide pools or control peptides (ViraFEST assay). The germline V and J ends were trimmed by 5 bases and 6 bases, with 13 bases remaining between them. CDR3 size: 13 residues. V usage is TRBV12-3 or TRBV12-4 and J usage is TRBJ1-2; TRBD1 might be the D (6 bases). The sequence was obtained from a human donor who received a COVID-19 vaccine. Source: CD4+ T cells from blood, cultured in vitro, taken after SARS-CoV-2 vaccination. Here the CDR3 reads CASSRTGSHGYTF. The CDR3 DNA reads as TGTGCCAGCAGTAGAACAGGGTCGCATGGCTACACCTTC.